Given below is one T cell receptor beta chain in context. Antigen specificity is unknown. The CDR3 has 16 amino acids. Germline loops: CDR1 WSHSY, CDR2 SAAADI. The germline V and J ends were trimmed by 0 bases and 2 bases, with 14 bases remaining between them. These data are taken from a study of cytomegalovirus exposure and HLA in healthy donors. The wider study: The same platform as the roughly 630 first-cohort repertoires was used for the 95 to 150 validation repertoires, a later analysis reported.

Data came from immunoSEQ multiplex PCR; TCRdb stores just in-frame clones and leaves some out. The sample includes under 400,000 clones, 80% to 90% seen only once; the top ten take roughly 0.75%. Study-wide results and caveats: Some public TCRs appeared in many individuals, while most sequences were rare. In vitro experiments confirmed that three CMV-associated chains were specific for CMV antigens.

The chain carries TRBV10-2 and TRBJ2-7; D gene ambiguous. The sequenced sample consisted of PBMCs. The receptor's source is a woman between 18 and 29 years old in good health and CMV-seronegative. For the CDR3, the DNA is TGCGCCAGCAGTGAGTCGAGGCAGATTACTACCTACGAGCAGTACTTC. This codes for CASSESRQITTYEQYF.